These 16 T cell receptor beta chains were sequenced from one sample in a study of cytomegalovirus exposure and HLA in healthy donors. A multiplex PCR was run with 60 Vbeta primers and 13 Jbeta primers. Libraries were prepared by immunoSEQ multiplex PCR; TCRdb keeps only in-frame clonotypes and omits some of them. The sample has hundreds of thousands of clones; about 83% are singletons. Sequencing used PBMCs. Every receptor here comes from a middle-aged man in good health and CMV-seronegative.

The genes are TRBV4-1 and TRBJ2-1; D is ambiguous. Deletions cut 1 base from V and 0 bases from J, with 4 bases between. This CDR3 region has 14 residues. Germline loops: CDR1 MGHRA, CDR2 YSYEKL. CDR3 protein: CASSQAVSYNEQFF. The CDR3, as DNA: TGCGCCAGCAGCCAAGCGGTCTCCTACAATGAGCAGTTCTTC.

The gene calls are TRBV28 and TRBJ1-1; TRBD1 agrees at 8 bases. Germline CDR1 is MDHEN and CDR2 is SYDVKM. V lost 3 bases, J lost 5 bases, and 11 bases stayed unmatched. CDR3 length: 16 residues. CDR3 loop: CASSLITGGRGTEAFF. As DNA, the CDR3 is TGTGCCAGCAGTTTGATAACAGGGGGGCGAGGGACTGAAGCTTTCTTT.

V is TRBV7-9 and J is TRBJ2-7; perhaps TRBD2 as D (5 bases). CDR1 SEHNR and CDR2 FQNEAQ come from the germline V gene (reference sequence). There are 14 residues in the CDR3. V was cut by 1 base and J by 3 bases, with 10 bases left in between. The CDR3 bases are TGTGCCAGCAGCTTAGTGTCCGGGGTCTACGAGCAGTACTTC. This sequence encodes CASSLVSGVYEQYF.

The CDR3 region has the DNA TGTGCCAGCGGAACGGGTCTCAACGCCTACGAGCAGTACTTC. Protein product: CASGTGLNAYEQYF. This chain links TRBV5-4 with TRBJ2-7; unclear D gene. The V gene lost 7 bases and the J gene lost 2 bases, with 16 bases spanning the gap. The CDR3 covers 14 residues. Germline V gene data show CDR1 as SGHNT and CDR2 as YYREEE (reference sequence).

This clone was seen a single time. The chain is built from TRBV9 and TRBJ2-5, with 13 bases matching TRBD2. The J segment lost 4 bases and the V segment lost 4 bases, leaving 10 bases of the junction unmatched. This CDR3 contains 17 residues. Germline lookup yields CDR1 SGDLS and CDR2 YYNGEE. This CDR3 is CASSPTPRLAGGETQYF. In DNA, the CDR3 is TGTGCCAGCAGCCCCACCCCCAGACTAGCGGGGGGAGAGACCCAGTACTTC.

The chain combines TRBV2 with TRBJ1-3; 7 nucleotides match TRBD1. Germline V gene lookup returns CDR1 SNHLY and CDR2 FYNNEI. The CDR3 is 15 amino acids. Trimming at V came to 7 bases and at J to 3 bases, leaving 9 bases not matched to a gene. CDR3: CASTFDRVLGNTIYF. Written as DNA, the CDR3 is TGTGCCAGCACCTTCGACAGGGTCCTTGGAAACACCATATATTTT.

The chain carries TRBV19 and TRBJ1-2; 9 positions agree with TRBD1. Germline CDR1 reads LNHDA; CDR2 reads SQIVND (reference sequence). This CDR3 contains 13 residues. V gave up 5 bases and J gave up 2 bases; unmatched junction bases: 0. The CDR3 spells CASSGQGNYGYTF. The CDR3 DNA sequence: TGTGCCAGTAGTGGACAGGGGAACTATGGCTACACCTTC.

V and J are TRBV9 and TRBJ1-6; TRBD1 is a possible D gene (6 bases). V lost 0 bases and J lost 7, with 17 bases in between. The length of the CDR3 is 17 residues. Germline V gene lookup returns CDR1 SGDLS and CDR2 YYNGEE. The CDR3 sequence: CASSVEGRGSGNSPLHF. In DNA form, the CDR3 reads TGTGCCAGCAGCGTAGAAGGAAGGGGGTCGGGGAATTCACCCCTCCACTTT.

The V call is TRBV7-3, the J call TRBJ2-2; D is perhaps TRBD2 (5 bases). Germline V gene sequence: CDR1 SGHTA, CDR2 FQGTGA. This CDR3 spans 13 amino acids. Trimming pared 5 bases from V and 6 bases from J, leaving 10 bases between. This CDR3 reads CASSRTSPGELFF. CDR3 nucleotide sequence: TGTGCCAGCAGCCGAACTAGTCCCGGGGAGCTGTTTTTT.

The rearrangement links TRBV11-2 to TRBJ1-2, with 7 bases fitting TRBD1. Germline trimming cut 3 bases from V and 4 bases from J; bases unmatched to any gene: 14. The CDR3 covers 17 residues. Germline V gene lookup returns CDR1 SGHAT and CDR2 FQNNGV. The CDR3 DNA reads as TGTGCCAGCAGCTTTCGATCCGGACAGGCCTCGATCTATGGCTACACCTTC. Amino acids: CASSFRSGQASIYGYTF.

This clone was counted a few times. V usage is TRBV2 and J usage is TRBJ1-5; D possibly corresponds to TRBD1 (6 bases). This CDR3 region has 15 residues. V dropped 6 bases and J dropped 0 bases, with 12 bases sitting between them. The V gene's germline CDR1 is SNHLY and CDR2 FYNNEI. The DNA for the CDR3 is TGTGCCAGCAGGAGGACAGATTTTAGCAATCAGCCCCAGCATTTT. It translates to CASRRTDFSNQPQHF.

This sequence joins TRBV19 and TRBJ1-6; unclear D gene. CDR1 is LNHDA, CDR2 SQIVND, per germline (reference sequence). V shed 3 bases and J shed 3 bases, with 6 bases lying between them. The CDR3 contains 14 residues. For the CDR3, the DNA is TGTGCCAGTAGTATCTCCGTCTATAATTCACCCCTCCACTTT. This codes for CASSISVYNSPLHF.

The CDR3, as DNA: TGCGCCAGTCAAAGGGACAGTAAGACTTACGAGCAGTACTTC. Translated: CASQRDSKTYEQYF. The V and J genes are TRBV5-1 and TRBJ2-7; 7 bases fit TRBD1. Trimming removed 8 bases from V and 4 bases from J; junction bases left unmatched: 12. CDR3 size: 14 residues. Germline V gene data show CDR1 as SGHRS and CDR2 as YFSETQ.

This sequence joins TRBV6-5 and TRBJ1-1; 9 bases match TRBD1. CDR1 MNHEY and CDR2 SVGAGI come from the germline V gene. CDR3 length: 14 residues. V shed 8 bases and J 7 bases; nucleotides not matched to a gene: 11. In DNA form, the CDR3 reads TGTGCCAGCGGACTACAGGGGGCTGGGGTTGAAGCTTTCTTT. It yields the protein CASGLQGAGVEAFF.

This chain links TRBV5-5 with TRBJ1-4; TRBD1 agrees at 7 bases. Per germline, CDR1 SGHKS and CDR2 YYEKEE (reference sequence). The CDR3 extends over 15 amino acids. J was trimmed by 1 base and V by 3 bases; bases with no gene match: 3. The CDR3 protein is CASSYSGGTNEKLFF. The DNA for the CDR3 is TGTGCCAGCAGCTATTCAGGGGGAACTAATGAAAAACTGTTTTTT. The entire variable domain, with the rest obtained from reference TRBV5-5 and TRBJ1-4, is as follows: DAGVTQSPTHLIKTRGQQVTLRCSPISGHKSVSWYQQVLGQGPQFIFQYYEKEERGRGNFPDRFSARQFPNYSSELNVNALLLGDSALYLCASSYSGGTNEKLFFGSGTQLSVL.

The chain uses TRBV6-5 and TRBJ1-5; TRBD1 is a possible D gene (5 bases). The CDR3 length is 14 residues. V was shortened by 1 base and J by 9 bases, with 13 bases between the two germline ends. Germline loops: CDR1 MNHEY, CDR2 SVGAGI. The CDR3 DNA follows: TGTGCCAGCAGTTACTTTCCCCAGGGTCGGCCCCAGCATTTT. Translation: CASSYFPQGRPQHF.